These T cell receptor beta chains were read from a single sample in a study of human T cells and chemical hapten exposure. MiXCR, run by TCRdb on the RACE reads, gives a single entry per CDR3 protein. The sample has about 98,000 distinct CDR3 sequences; less than 14% are singletons. This sample comprised whole blood, obtained in connection with sensitization to the hapten diphenylcyclopropenone (DPC). These receptors all stem from a woman aged 60-75 years with alopecia areata. Some clones in this sample may be carry-over from other donors' samples. Each CDR3 is given with its conserved first and last residue. D genes are given only for firm matches. Not every row has a clone size; where given, it reads once, few, many or a size class.

d_gene	abundance	v_gene	j_gene	CDR3nt	CDR3aa
NA	few	TRBV27	TRBJ1-1	TGTGCCAGCAGTTTTCGGGGGCCCGGGTCTGAAGCTTTCTTT	CASSFRGPGSEAFF
NA	many	TRBV7-9	TRBJ1-1	TGTGCCAGCAGCTTAAGACAGCTCACTGAAGCTTTCTTT	CASSLRQLTEAFF
TRBD2	few	TRBV6-6	TRBJ2-3	TGTGCCAGCAGTTATAGCGGGGGGAACACAGATACGCAGTATTTT	CASSYSGGNTDTQYF
NA	many	TRBV20-1	TRBJ2-2	TGCAGTGTCCCCGGTGAAGGTAGCGTTACCGGGGAGCTGTTTTTT	CSVPGEGSVTGELFF
NA	many	TRBV12-3/TRBV12-4	TRBJ2-2	TGTGCCAGCAGTTTCAACATGAACACCGGGGAGCTGTTTTTT	CASSFNMNTGELFF
NA	few	TRBV3-1	TRBJ2-5	TGTGCCAGCAGCCAAGCCACAGGGATGGAGACCCAGTACTTC	CASSQATGMETQYF
NA	NA	TRBV20-1	TRBJ2-5	TGCAGTGCTAGACTTTTTGGGGTCCAAGAGACCCAGTACTTC	CSARLFGVQETQYF
NA	NA	TRBV29-1	TRBJ2-1	TGCAGCGTTGCATGGCAGGATGGAGATGAGCAGTTCTTC	CSVAWQDGDEQFF
TRBD1	few	TRBV11-2	TRBJ1-2	TGTGCCAGCAGCTTCTACAGGGGGTACTATGGCTACACCTTC	CASSFYRGYYGYTF
TRBD1	NA	TRBV7-8	TRBJ2-5	TGTGCCAGCAGCTTAGCCCCCCGCGGACCGGGACAGGGGAGGGGGAGGGAGACCCAGTACTTC	CASSLAPRGPGQGRGRETQYF
TRBD2	many	TRBV7-9	TRBJ2-2	TGTGCCAGCAGCCCCCGGGGGGAACCGAACACCGGGGAGCTGTTTTTT	CASSPRGEPNTGELFF
NA	many	TRBV6-2/TRBV6-3	TRBJ2-1	TGTGCCAGCAGTTACATAGGTGGGGGGGCCTATGAGCAGTTCTTC	CASSYIGGGAYEQFF
TRBD2	NA	TRBV5-1	TRBJ2-3	TGCGCCAGCGGAGATGGACTAGCGGGGGGCGTAGATACGCAGTATTTT	CASGDGLAGGVDTQYF
NA	NA	TRBV11-2	TRBJ2-7	TGTGCCAGCAGCTTAGGTGTGGTGGGGGCTAGCTCCTACGAGCAGTACTTC	CASSLGVVGASSYEQYF
TRBD1	NA	TRBV4-2	TRBJ2-7	TGTGCCAGCAGCCAAGCGGGGACAGGGTCCATCTACGAGCAGTACTTC	CASSQAGTGSIYEQYF
NA	few	TRBV27	TRBJ2-1	TGTGCCAGCAGTTTCCCTGAAAGCGGAGAGCAGTTCTTC	CASSFPESGEQFF
TRBD1	many	TRBV11-1	TRBJ2-3	TGTGCCAGCAGCCCGGGACAGGGGGCTTCAGATACGCAGTATTTT	CASSPGQGASDTQYF
TRBD1	few	TRBV29-1	TRBJ1-1	TGCAGCGCTGGGACAGACACTGAAGCTTTCTTT	CSAGTDTEAFF
TRBD1	many	TRBV9	TRBJ2-1	TGTGCCAGCAGCGTAGGGCGACAGGGCAGGAACTGGGGTTACAATGAGCAGTTCTTC	CASSVGRQGRNWGYNEQFF
NA	NA	TRBV2	TRBJ1-5	TGTGCCAGCAGTGAACTCAATAGCAATCAGCCCCAGCATTTT	CASSELNSNQPQHF
NA	few	TRBV7-8	TRBJ2-3	TGTGCCAGCAGCCCCGCAATAGATACGCAGTATTTT	CASSPAIDTQYF
NA	few	TRBV19	TRBJ1-5	TGTGCCAGTAAGGAGTGGGGCAATCAGCCCCAGCATTTT	CASKEWGNQPQHF
TRBD1	NA	TRBV11-2	TRBJ2-3	TGTGCCAGCAGCTTAGTCAGGACAGGGGGAAGGTGGTCAGATACGCAGTATTTT	CASSLVRTGGRWSDTQYF
NA	many	TRBV4-2	TRBJ2-3	TGTGCCAGCAGCCAAGAGAGGCGGGGACTCACAGATACGCAGTATTTT	CASSQERRGLTDTQYF
NA	many	TRBV2	TRBJ2-7	TGTGCCAGCAGTGAAATGGAGGGTTCATACGAGCAGTACTTC	CASSEMEGSYEQYF
NA	few	TRBV4-2	TRBJ2-3	TGTGCCAGCAGCCAAGGTGCTGGAAACACAGATACGCAGTATTTT	CASSQGAGNTDTQYF